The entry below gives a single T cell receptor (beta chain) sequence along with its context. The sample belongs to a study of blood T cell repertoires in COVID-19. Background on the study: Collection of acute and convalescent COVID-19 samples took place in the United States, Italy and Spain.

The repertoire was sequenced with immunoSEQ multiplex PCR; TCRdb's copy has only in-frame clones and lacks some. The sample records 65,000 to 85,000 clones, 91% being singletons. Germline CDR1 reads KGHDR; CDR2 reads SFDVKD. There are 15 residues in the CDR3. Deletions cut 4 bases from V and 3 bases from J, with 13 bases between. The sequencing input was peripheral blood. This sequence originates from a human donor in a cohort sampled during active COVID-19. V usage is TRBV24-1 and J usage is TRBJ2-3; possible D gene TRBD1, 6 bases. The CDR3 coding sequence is TGTGCCACCAGTGAGGGCAGGGGTAGGACAGATACGCAGTATTTT. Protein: CATSEGRGRTDTQYF.